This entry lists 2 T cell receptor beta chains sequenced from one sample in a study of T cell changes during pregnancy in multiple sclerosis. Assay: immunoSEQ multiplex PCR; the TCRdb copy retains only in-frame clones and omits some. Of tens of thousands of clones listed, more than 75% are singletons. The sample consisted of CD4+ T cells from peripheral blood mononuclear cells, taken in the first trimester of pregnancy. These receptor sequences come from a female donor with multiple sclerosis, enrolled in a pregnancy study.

The CDR3 reads CASSLGGLNTEAFF. CDR3 DNA: TGTGCCAGCAGCTTAGGGGGGCTGAACACTGAAGCTTTCTTT. This sequence joins TRBV7-9 and TRBJ1-1; maybe TRBD1 (6 bases). Germline V gene lookup returns CDR1 SEHNR and CDR2 FQNEAQ (reference sequence). CDR3 length: 14 residues. V lost 1 base and J lost 0, with 6 bases in between.

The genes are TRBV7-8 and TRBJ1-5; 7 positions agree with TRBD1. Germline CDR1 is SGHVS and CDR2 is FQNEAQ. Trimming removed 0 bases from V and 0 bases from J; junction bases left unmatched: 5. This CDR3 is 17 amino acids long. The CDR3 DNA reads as TGTGCCAGCAGCTTAGCCGGGACAGTTTATAGCAATCAGCCCCAGCATTTT. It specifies CASSLAGTVYSNQPQHF. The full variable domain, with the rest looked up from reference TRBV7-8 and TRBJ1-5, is GAGVSQSPRYKVAKRGQDVALRCDPISGHVSLFWYQQALGQGPEFLTYFQNEAQLDKSGLPSDRFFAERPEGSVSTLKIQRTQQEDSAVYLCASSLAGTVYSNQPQHFGDGTRLSIL.